Listed below are T cell receptor beta chains from one sample, sequenced in a study of cytomegalovirus exposure and HLA in healthy donors. This table comes from immunoSEQ multiplex PCR, and its TCRdb copy is limited to in-frame clones, with some not included. This sample has roughly 160,000 clones, with 80% found just once. Sequenced: PBMCs. The receptor source for this set is a young man in good health and CMV-seropositive. Each CDR3 is given with its conserved first and last residue. D genes are given only for firm matches. A row's size may be missing; if present it is once, few, many or a size class.

size | D | J | V | CDR3 | DNA
once | - | TRBJ1-5 | TRBV19 | CASSMRGLTGRSVRNQPQHF | TGTGCCAGTAGTATGAGGGGTCTTACAGGGCGGTCAGTTCGCAATCAGCCCCAGCATTTT
- | TRBD1 | TRBJ1-2 | TRBV2 | CASSEAGTGLGYTF | TGTGCCAGCAGTGAAGCGGGGACAGGGTTGGGCTACACCTTC
few | - | TRBJ2-1 | TRBV4-1 | CASSQRDSGISYNEQFF | TGCGCCAGCAGCCAAAGAGATAGCGGAATCTCCTACAATGAGCAGTTCTTC
- | - | TRBJ1-4 | TRBV4-2 | CASSHTSPTATNEKLFF | TGTGCCAGCAGCCACACATCCCCGACAGCTACTAATGAAAAACTGTTTTTT
few | - | TRBJ1-5 | TRBV5-1 | CASSLAGTPDQPQHF | TGCGCCAGCAGCTTGGCTGGGACACCCGATCAGCCCCAGCATTTT
- | - | TRBJ2-7 | TRBV5-4 | CASSTTGLSSYEQYF | TGTGCCAGCAGCACTACTGGCCTCTCGTCCTACGAGCAGTACTTC
- | TRBD1 | TRBJ1-5 | TRBV19 | CASKGTGNNQPQHF | TGTGCCAGTAAGGGGACAGGGAACAATCAGCCCCAGCATTTT
few | TRBD1 | TRBJ1-1 | TRBV23-1 | CASSQSRGDRDTEAFF | TGCGCCAGCAGTCAATCTCGGGGGGACAGGGACACTGAAGCTTTCTTT
- | - | TRBJ2-7 | TRBV5-6 | CASSPINTGTEQYF | TGTGCCAGCAGCCCTATCAACACAGGGACCGAGCAGTACTTC
- | - | TRBJ1-2 | TRBV5-4 | CASRRFQANPDYGYTF | TGTGCCAGCAGACGATTCCAGGCCAATCCAGACTATGGCTACACCTTC
- | - | TRBJ1-4 | TRBV18 | CASSKPGRNRAEKLFF | TGTGCCAGCTCAAAACCTGGGCGTAACAGGGCTGAAAAACTGTTTTTT
- | TRBD2 | TRBJ2-2 | TRBV4-2 | CASSQDGSSGRAGELFF | TGTGCCAGCAGCCAAGATGGGAGTAGCGGGAGGGCCGGGGAGCTGTTTTTT
once | TRBD1 | TRBJ1-1 | TRBV6-5 | CASSHGTVPEAFF | TGTGCCAGCAGTCACGGGACAGTTCCTGAAGCTTTCTTT
- | - | TRBJ2-4 | TRBV5-8 | CASSYRDLSIQNIQYF | TGTGCCAGCAGCTACCGGGATCTATCAATTCAAAACATTCAGTACTTC
- | TRBD1 | TRBJ1-4 | TRBV2 | CASIPLTGSREKLFF | TGTGCCAGCATCCCGCTGACAGGGTCAAGAGAAAAACTGTTTTTT
- | TRBD2 | TRBJ2-1 | TRBV5-5 | CASSLGLAGNNEQFF | TGTGCCAGCAGCTTAGGACTAGCTGGGAACAATGAGCAGTTCTTC
- | TRBD2 | TRBJ2-4 | TRBV13 | CASSSTFGGSQAKNIQYF | TGTGCCAGCAGCTCAACCTTCGGGGGGTCCCAAGCCAAAAACATTCAGTACTTC
once | TRBD1 | TRBJ2-2 | TRBV11-3 | CASSLGQGNTGELFF | TGTGCCAGCAGCTTAGGACAGGGGAACACCGGGGAGCTGTTTTTT
- | TRBD2 | TRBJ2-7 | TRBV25-1 | CASSAKAGPGGYEQYF | TGTGCCAGCAGTGCTAAGGCGGGACCGGGGGGCTACGAGCAGTACTTC
- | TRBD2 | TRBJ2-2 | TRBV9 | CASSPNVWGGDTGELFF | TGTGCCAGCAGCCCTAACGTATGGGGGGGTGACACCGGGGAGCTGTTTTTT
- | TRBD1 | TRBJ1-1 | TRBV5-1 | CASSNRDRGFEAFF | TGCGCCAGCAGCAACCGGGACAGGGGATTTGAAGCTTTCTTT
- | - | TRBJ2-5 | TRBV11-3 | CASSATPGETQYF | TGTGCCAGCAGCGCCACGCCCGGGGAGACCCAGTACTTC
- | TRBD1 | TRBJ1-2 | TRBV7-3 | CASSFGTGYGYTF | TGTGCCAGCAGTTTCGGGACAGGCTATGGCTACACCTTC
- | - | TRBJ1-2 | TRBV2 | CASSGGVEGYTF | TGTGCCAGCAGTGGGGGGGTGGAGGGCTACACCTTC
- | - | TRBJ1-4 | TRBV6-5 | CASSYSGQEIEKLFF | TGTGCCAGCAGTTACTCGGGGCAGGAAATTGAAAAACTGTTTTTT
- | - | TRBJ1-1 | TRBV12-5 | CASGLGHTEAFF | TGTGCTAGTGGTTTGGGGCACACTGAAGCTTTCTTT
- | - | TRBJ2-6 | TRBV15 | CATSVIHFPGANGLTF | TGTGCCACCTCTGTAATTCATTTTCCTGGGGCCAACGGCCTGACTTTC
- | TRBD1 | TRBJ2-7 | TRBV4-3 | CASSPGTGGQYEQYF | TGCGCCAGCAGCCCTGGGACAGGGGGACAGTACGAGCAGTACTTC
few | - | TRBJ1-4 | TRBV4-1 | CASSHPITGVTNEKLFF | TGCGCCAGCAGCCACCCGATTACGGGGGTAACTAATGAAAAACTGTTTTTT
- | - | TRBJ1-1 | TRBV27 | CASKTEHTEAFF | TGTGCCAGCAAGACAGAGCACACTGAAGCTTTCTTT
- | - | TRBJ2-7 | TRBV2 | CASIEKYEQYF | TGTGCCAGCATCGAAAAATACGAGCAGTACTTC
- | - | TRBJ2-1 | TRBV6-6 | CASTRPDKNNEQFF | TGTGCCAGCACCCGTCCCGACAAGAACAATGAGCAGTTCTTC
- | - | TRBJ1-5 | TRBV5-8 | CASTRGGQPQHF | TGTGCCAGCACCAGAGGGGGTCAGCCCCAGCATTTT
- | TRBD1 | TRBJ1-5 | TRBV19 | CASRNYPGTGMLMPQHF | TGTGCCAGTAGAAACTATCCCGGGACAGGCATGTTGATGCCCCAGCATTTT
- | - | TRBJ1-3 | TRBV15 | CATSSGLGRGSGNTIYF | TGTGCCACCAGCAGTGGGCTTGGAAGGGGATCTGGAAACACCATATATTTT
- | TRBD2 | TRBJ2-1 | TRBV7-2 | CASSLTSGNYNEQFF | TGTGCCAGCAGCTTGACTAGCGGAAACTACAATGAGCAGTTCTTC
- | - | TRBJ1-1 | TRBV14 | CASSSDSEAGTEAFF | TGTGCCAGCAGCTCAGATAGTGAGGCGGGCACTGAAGCTTTCTTT
- | - | TRBJ2-1 | TRBV6-1 | CASSDWGMRDSYNEQFF | TGTGCCAGCAGTGATTGGGGAATGCGGGATTCCTACAATGAGCAGTTCTTC
- | - | TRBJ2-1 | TRBV18 | CASSSSTLQFF | TGTGCCAGCTCATCCTCGACATTGCAGTTCTTC
- | TRBD2 | TRBJ2-5 | TRBV7-2 | CASNLSRRSRGDQETQYF | TGTGCCAGCAATCTTTCTCGCCGTTCGCGGGGGGACCAAGAGACCCAGTACTTC
few | - | TRBJ2-3 | TRBV6-4 | CASSDNQGSTDTQYF | TGTGCCAGCAGTGACAACCAGGGGAGCACAGATACGCAGTATTTT
- | - | TRBJ1-5 | TRBV6-1 | CASRETTGLLQPQHF | TGTGCCAGCAGAGAAACCACAGGGTTGCTTCAGCCCCAGCATTTT
few | TRBD1 | TRBJ1-6 | TRBV6-5 | CASSYSATGASPLHF | TGTGCCAGCAGTTACTCCGCGACAGGGGCTTCACCCCTCCACTTT
- | - | TRBJ2-2 | TRBV5-4 | CASSLVYREGLTGELFF | TGTGCCAGCAGCTTGGTTTACAGGGAGGGTTTGACCGGGGAGCTGTTTTTT
once | - | TRBJ1-5 | TRBV4-2 | CASGLKFGGPGSQPQHF | TGTGCCAGCGGTTTGAAGTTCGGGGGGCCAGGTAGTCAGCCCCAGCATTTT
- | TRBD1 | TRBJ2-1 | TRBV5-6 | CASSWTGQGWGEQFF | TGTGCCAGCAGCTGGACGGGACAGGGGTGGGGTGAGCAGTTCTTC
few | TRBD1 | TRBJ1-6 | TRBV2 | CASSESRDRAPPLHF | TGTGCCAGCAGTGAGTCCCGGGACAGGGCCCCACCCCTCCACTTT
- | - | TRBJ1-2 | TRBV19 | CASTAGGSYGYTF | TGTGCCAGTACCGCGGGGGGCAGCTATGGCTACACCTTC
- | - | TRBJ2-7 | TRBV10-1 | CASREGQSEGYEQYF | TGCGCCAGCAGGGAGGGACAGAGTGAGGGGTACGAGCAGTACTTC
- | - | TRBJ2-2 | TRBV7-9 | CASSLAGHNTGELFF | TGTGCCAGCAGCCTAGCTGGACATAACACCGGGGAGCTGTTTTTT
- | TRBD2 | TRBJ2-1 | TRBV7-2 | CASSPTSGSYNEQFF | TGTGCCAGCAGCCCAACTAGCGGGAGTTACAATGAGCAGTTCTTC
- | TRBD1 | TRBJ2-5 | TRBV14 | CASSPILGGAETQYF | TGTGCCAGCAGCCCAATACTAGGGGGCGCGGAGACCCAGTACTTC
- | TRBD1 | TRBJ1-5 | TRBV19 | CASSLMGTGVVQPQHF | TGTGCCAGTAGCTTAATGGGGACAGGGGTGGTTCAGCCCCAGCATTTT
few | - | TRBJ2-1 | TRBV27 | CASSGRSAHSYNEQFF | TGTGCCAGCAGTGGACGTAGCGCCCACTCCTACAATGAGCAGTTCTTC
- | - | TRBJ2-7 | TRBV5-5 | CASSDSYEQYF | TGTGCCAGCAGCGACAGCTACGAGCAGTACTTC
- | - | TRBJ1-5 | TRBV6-5 | CASSYTAGGNQPQHF | TGTGCCAGCAGTTACACCGCAGGGGGCAATCAGCCCCAGCATTTT